The 18 T cell receptor beta chains given below trace back to one sample, sequenced in a study of cytomegalovirus exposure and HLA in healthy donors. The study ran its PCR with 60 Vbeta and 13 Jbeta primers. Assay: immunoSEQ multiplex PCR; the TCRdb copy retains only in-frame clones and omits some. The sample contains approximately 97,000 clones, about 69% of which appear only once. The material sequenced was PBMCs. These receptors all come from a human donor in good health.

The chain links TRBV30 to TRBJ2-1; 16 bases agree with TRBD2. CDR3 length equals 18 residues. Germline trimming cut 2 bases from V and 0 bases from J; bases unmatched to any gene: 4. From germline, CDR1 is GTSNPN and CDR2 SVGIG (reference sequence). CDR3 amino acids: CAWSKGTSGRDSYNEQFF. For the CDR3, the DNA is TGTGCCTGGAGTAAAGGGACTAGCGGGAGGGACTCCTACAATGAGCAGTTCTTC.

J is TRBJ2-1 and V is TRBV27, with D perhaps matching TRBD2 (6 bases). Trimming removed 6 bases from V and 0 bases from J, with 12 bases in between. This CDR3 spans 15 amino acids. Germline V gene lookup returns CDR1 MNHEY and CDR2 SMNVEV (reference sequence). The CDR3: CASSTGLTSYNEQFF. DNA of the CDR3: TGTGCCAGCAGCACGGGACTGACCTCCTACAATGAGCAGTTCTTC.

CDR3 loop: CASSGLNEQFF. CDR3 nucleotides: TGTGCCAGCAGTGGACTCAATGAGCAGTTCTTC. This chain connects TRBV6-1 to TRBJ2-1; no clear D. Trimming took 4 bases from V and 6 from J, leaving 4 bases between them. The length of the CDR3 is 11 residues. CDR1 and CDR2 from the germline V gene are MNHNS and SASEGT.

This clone has just a few counts. The chain links TRBV12-5 to TRBJ2-7; maybe TRBD2 (5 bases). This CDR3 region has 13 residues. CDR1 is LGHNT, CDR2 FRNRAP, per germline. V was cut by 2 bases and J by 4 bases, with 9 bases left in between. DNA of the CDR3: TGTGCTAGTGGTTTGTTAGGGAGATACGAGCAGTACTTC. It yields the protein CASGLLGRYEQYF.

The chain links TRBV7-2 to TRBJ2-7; TRBD2 matches at 7 bases. CDR1 and CDR2 from the germline V gene are SGHTA and FQGNSA. V gave up 1 base and J gave up 3 bases; unmatched junction bases: 3. The CDR3 length is 14 residues. The CDR3 bases are TGTGCCAGCAGCTTAGGTCTAGCGGACTACGAGCAGTACTTC. This encodes CASSLGLADYEQYF.

This chain uses TRBV19 with TRBJ2-7; 8 bases line up with TRBD2. The CDR3 is made up of 15 amino acids. Germline V gene data show CDR1 as LNHDA and CDR2 as SQIVND (reference sequence). Trimming cost V 1 base and J 4 bases; bases outside gene matches: 6. CDR3 sequence (DNA): TGTGCCAGTAGTATAGGTCTGAGCGGGAGTTACGAGCAGTACTTC. It yields the protein CASSIGLSGSYEQYF.

This clone was counted between two and nine times. The J gene is TRBJ2-7, the V gene TRBV7-9, with 14 bases identical to TRBD2. V was clipped by 5 bases and J by 0 bases; unmatched bases: 6. The CDR3 extends over 17 amino acids. CDR1 and CDR2 (germline): SEHNR, FQNEAQ (reference sequence). Here the CDR3 DNA reads TGTGCCAGCAGCCCCGGACTAGCGGGAGGTTTCTCCTACGAGCAGTACTTC. As protein: CASSPGLAGGFSYEQYF.

The V call is TRBV29-1, the J call TRBJ2-1; TRBD2 matches at 12 bases. Trimming took 2 bases from V and 8 from J; bases not matched to a gene: 10. CDR1 is SQVTM, CDR2 ANQGSEA, per germline. The CDR3 runs 16 residues. CDR3 amino acids: CSVEKFGLAGSDEQFF. For the CDR3, the DNA is TGCAGCGTTGAAAAGTTTGGACTAGCGGGATCCGATGAGCAGTTCTTC.

This CDR3 reads CAGSLGGKLFF. The CDR3 DNA sequence: TGTGCCGGCTCACTCGGAGGAAAACTGTTTTTT. The genes are TRBV19 and TRBJ1-4, with D unresolved. CDR3 length equals 11 residues. The V gene's germline CDR1 is LNHDA and CDR2 SQIVND (reference sequence). V dropped 11 bases and J dropped 10 bases, with 14 bases sitting between them.

V gene TRBV30 combines with J gene TRBJ1-2; TRBD1 agrees at 11 bases. Losses at the gene ends were 5 bases for V and 8 bases for J; bases not matched to a gene: 4. The CDR3 runs to 12 residues. CDR1 and CDR2 (germline): GTSNPN, SVGIG (reference sequence). The CDR3, as DNA: TGTGCCTGGCGGACAGGGGGCAAGGGCTACACCTTC. It yields the protein CAWRTGGKGYTF.

In its sample, this clone was seen once. J is TRBJ2-7 and V is TRBV27; 9 nucleotides line up with TRBD1. Per the germline V gene, CDR1 is MNHEY and CDR2 is SMNVEV (reference sequence). V shed 6 bases, J shed 5 bases, and the junction held 5 bases outside the gene matches. The CDR3 consists of 13 residues. DNA of the CDR3: TGTGCCAGCAGCAATGACAGGGGGGACGAGCAGTACTTC. Translation: CASSNDRGDEQYF.

V usage is TRBV4-1 and J usage is TRBJ1-5; D remains unclear. The V end was cut by 3 bases, the J end by 3 bases, with 12 bases between. The CDR3 spans 15 residues. The germline V gene has CDR1 MGHRA and CDR2 YSYEKL. CDR3 region: CASSHPDGNNQPQHF. In DNA, the CDR3 is TGCGCCAGCAGCCATCCTGACGGGAACAATCAGCCCCAGCATTTT.

This clone was counted a single time. The gene calls are TRBV6-1 and TRBJ1-1; no definite D call. Germline CDR1 MNHNS, CDR2 SASEGT. V lost 9 bases, J lost 4 bases, and 12 bases lay in between. The CDR3 is 12 amino acids. The CDR3 loop is CASRGGATEAFF. The CDR3 DNA is TGTGCCAGTCGGGGAGGTGCCACTGAAGCTTTCTTT.

The CDR3 spells CASRLLGQGYEQYF. The CDR3 nucleotides are TGTGCCAGCAGGCTTCTGGGACAGGGATACGAGCAGTACTTC. The chain is built from TRBV6-4 and TRBJ2-7; 9 positions agree with TRBD1. The V gene's germline CDR1 is MRHNA and CDR2 SNTAGT. This CDR3 is 14 amino acids long. The ends lost 6 bases at V and 4 bases at J; junction bases unmatched: 7.

The CDR3 loop reads CASSLGGLGEGWETQYF. The CDR3 nucleotides read TGTGCCAGCAGTTTGGGGGGTCTCGGGGAGGGGTGGGAGACCCAGTACTTC. The chain recombines TRBV27 with TRBJ2-5, with TRBD2 identical over 7 bases. The CDR3 runs to 17 residues. CDR1 MNHEY and CDR2 SMNVEV come from the germline V gene (reference sequence). The J segment lost 5 bases and the V segment lost 3 bases, leaving 15 bases of the junction unmatched.

The gene calls are TRBV18 and TRBJ1-1; D is perhaps TRBD1 (5 bases). Germline values: CDR1 KGHSH, CDR2 LQKENI. This CDR3 is 15 amino acids long. The ends were cut back, 0 bases at V and 5 bases at J, with 13 bases in the middle. The CDR3 sequence: CASSPPDWGGTEAFF. CDR3 in DNA: TGTGCCAGCTCACCACCTGACTGGGGGGGGACTGAAGCTTTCTTT.

The chain recombines TRBV30 with TRBJ2-3; maybe TRBD1 (6 bases). V was trimmed by 5 bases and J by 2 bases, leaving 17 bases between them. CDR3 length: 15 residues. Germline V gene data show CDR1 as GTSNPN and CDR2 as SVGIG (reference sequence). In nucleotides, the CDR3 is TGTGCCTGGGGAGAGACAGGATCTTACACAGATACGCAGTATTTT. Protein: CAWGETGSYTDTQYF.

The chain carries TRBV28 and TRBJ1-1, with a possible D match to TRBD1 (5 bases). Germline V gives CDR1 MDHEN, CDR2 SYDVKM. V shed 2 bases and J shed 5 bases, with 12 bases lying between them. The CDR3 consists of 14 residues. The CDR3 region has the DNA TGTGCCAGCAGTTTAGGGGCCGGTGATACTGAAGCTTTCTTT. It yields the protein CASSLGAGDTEAFF.